A single sample is the source of the 24 T cell receptor beta chains below, sequenced in a study of blood T cell repertoires in COVID-19. Profiled with immunoSEQ multiplex PCR; TCRdb holds only in-frame clones, not every one. The sample records some 270,000 clones, 70% to 90% being singletons. The sequenced material came from peripheral blood. Every receptor here comes from a human donor with COVID-19, enrolled during active disease. The donor label of this sample is uncertain.

The chain couples TRBV10-1 to TRBJ2-1, with a possible D match to TRBD1 (5 bases). Germline CDR1 reads WNHNN; CDR2 reads SYGVQD (reference sequence). Trimming left V 2 bases short and J 7 bases short, with 12 bases between. The CDR3 sequence is 14 residues long. The CDR3 reads CASSEALDRNEQFF. CDR3 bases: TGCGCCAGCAGTGAGGCCCTAGACAGAAATGAGCAGTTCTTC.

This rearrangement joins TRBV3-1 (or the pseudogene TRBV3-2) to TRBJ1-2; D is perhaps TRBD1 (5 bases). The CDR3 covers 18 residues. With 4 bases removed from V and 4 bases from J, the gap between germline ends came to 25 bases. The germline gives CDR1 LGHDT, CDR2 YNNKEL (reference sequence). The CDR3 is CASSPPRGENLKPYGYTF. As DNA, the CDR3 is TGTGCCAGCAGCCCGCCCCGGGGGGAAAATTTGAAGCCCTATGGCTACACCTTC.

This chain joins TRBV6-6 and TRBJ2-3, with TRBD2 as a possible D gene (5 bases). The CDR3 consists of 15 residues. Germline V gene data show CDR1 as MNHNY and CDR2 as SVGAGI (reference sequence). V was clipped by 4 bases and J by 0 bases, with 11 bases between them. CDR3 in DNA: TGTGCCAGCAGTTTGACCGGGATTAGCACAGATACGCAGTATTTT. Amino acid sequence: CASSLTGISTDTQYF.

The genes are TRBV28 and TRBJ2-7, with TRBD2 as a possible D gene (5 bases). Germline CDR1 reads MDHEN; CDR2 reads SYDVKM. The CDR3 has 12 amino acids. The ends were cut back, 8 bases at V and 7 bases at J, with 15 bases in the middle. CDR3 region: CASEGPLREQYF. CDR3 nucleotide sequence: TGTGCCAGCGAGGGCCCTTTGCGGGAGCAGTACTTC.

The count of this clone is one. The chain has TRBV5-1 and TRBJ2-1, with 9 bases matching TRBD2. After removal of 4 bases from V and 5 bases from J, the junction contained 4 bases not matched to a gene. The CDR3 runs 14 residues. Germline V gives CDR1 SGHRS, CDR2 YFSETQ. CDR3 nucleotide sequence: TGCGCCAGCAGCAGGGGACTAGCTGACAATGAGCAGTTCTTC. It translates to CASSRGLADNEQFF.

The gene calls are TRBV2 and TRBJ2-2; no reliable D call. This CDR3 is built from 15 residues. CDR1 and CDR2 from the germline V gene are SNHLY and FYNNEI. V lost 5 bases and J lost 0, with 10 bases in between. The CDR3 nucleotides are TGTGCCAGCAGTTTCGTCAGGCCGAACACCGGGGAGCTGTTTTTT. Translating gives CASSFVRPNTGELFF. The whole variable domain, remainder taken from reference TRBV2 and TRBJ2-2, is EPEVTQTPSHQVTQMGQEVILRCVPISNHLYFYWYRQILGQKVEFLVSFYNNEISEKSEIFDDQFSVERPDGSNFTLKIRSTKLEDSAMYFCASSFVRPNTGELFFGEGSRLTVL.

The J gene is TRBJ1-1, the V gene TRBV24-1; 8 bases map to TRBD1. This CDR3 contains 15 residues. From germline, CDR1 is KGHDR and CDR2 SFDVKD. V was pared by 3 bases and J by 3 bases, with 5 bases of the junction left unmatched. The CDR3 DNA sequence: TGTGCCACCAGTGATACAGGGGGGAGAGACACTGAAGCTTTCTTT. Translation gives CATSDTGGRDTEAFF.

The chain has TRBV6-5 and TRBJ2-2; tentative D call: TRBD2 (6 bases). The CDR3 has 14 residues. With 0 bases removed from V and 15 bases from J, the gap between germline ends came to 17 bases. Germline V gene lookup returns CDR1 MNHEY and CDR2 SVGAGI. CDR3 nucleotides: TGTGCCAGCAGTTACTCGGTCGGGAGAGGGTTGATGTTTTTT. It encodes CASSYSVGRGLMFF.

V is TRBV11-2 and J is TRBJ1-5; the D is unclear. Trimming removed 1 base from V and 3 bases from J, with 10 bases in between. Germline V lookup: CDR1 SGHAT, CDR2 FQNNGV. This CDR3 has 15 amino acids. This CDR3 reads CASSLGTGFNQPQHF. CDR3 nucleotide sequence: TGTGCCAGCAGCTTAGGGACTGGTTTCAATCAGCCCCAGCATTTT.

The V and J genes are TRBV18 and TRBJ1-2; 10 nucleotides agree with TRBD1. V was clipped by 2 bases and J by 3 bases; unmatched bases: 9. The germline CDR1 and CDR2 sequences are KGHSH and LQKENI. CDR3 length: 17 residues. The CDR3 DNA follows: TGTGCCAGCTCACCATTCTTAGGACAGGGGGTCGACTATGGCTACACCTTC. It specifies CASSPFLGQGVDYGYTF.

The chain is built from TRBV5-4 and TRBJ1-1; possible D gene TRBD1, 6 bases. This CDR3 has 15 residues. Germline V gene data show CDR1 as SGHNT and CDR2 as YYREEE (reference sequence). Trimming stripped 3 bases from V and 4 bases from J, with 16 bases between. The CDR3 bases are TGTGCCAGCAGCTGGGGGGGACAAATTTCCACTGAAGCTTTCTTT. Its protein is CASSWGGQISTEAFF. Full variable domain (rest looked up from reference TRBV5-4 and TRBJ1-1): ETGVTQSPTHLIKTRGQQVTLRCSSQSGHNTVSWYQQALGQGPQFIFQYYREEENGRGNFPPRFSGLQFPNYSSELNVNALELDDSALYLCASSWGGQISTEAFFGQGTRLTVV.

The chain uses TRBV11-2 and TRBJ1-1, with D possibly being TRBD1 (5 bases). V lost 5 bases and J 4 bases, leaving 14 bases between the germline ends. CDR1 SGHAT and CDR2 FQNNGV come from the germline V gene. The CDR3 sequence is 14 residues long. This CDR3 reads CASSPTGGGTEAFF. CDR3 bases: TGTGCCAGCAGCCCCACCGGGGGAGGCACTGAAGCTTTCTTT.

The chain employs TRBV9 and TRBJ1-2; D unclear. Looked up from germline, CDR1 is SGDLS and CDR2 is YYNGEE. The germline V and J ends were trimmed by 0 bases and 2 bases, with 14 bases remaining between them. The CDR3 covers 16 residues. CDR3 DNA sequence: TGTGCCAGCAGCGTAGAAAGTTGGGCCGCAAACTATGGCTACACCTTC. The encoded protein is CASSVESWAANYGYTF.

The rearrangement joins TRBV13 to TRBJ2-7; 8 bases are shared with TRBD1. The V and J ends lost 5 bases and 2 bases, in that order; junction bases with no gene match: 8. This CDR3 region has 15 residues. The germline V gene encodes CDR1 PRHDT and CDR2 FYEKMQ (reference sequence). The CDR3 loop reads CASSPSGQAAYEQYF. CDR3 sequence (DNA): TGTGCCAGCAGCCCCTCGGGACAGGCCGCCTACGAGCAGTACTTC.

J is TRBJ1-5 and V is TRBV7-6, with TRBD1 identical over 7 bases. The CDR3 is made up of 15 amino acids. The germline CDR1 and CDR2 sequences are SGHVS and FNYEAQ. Unmatched junction bases numbered 9, after V lost 4 bases and J lost 6 bases. The CDR3 bases are TGTGCCAGCAGCTACCGACAGGGTGACGGTCAGCCCCAGCATTTT. Its translation: CASSYRQGDGQPQHF.

The chain recombines TRBV7-9 with TRBJ2-1, with 11 bases matching TRBD2. The CDR3 has 16 residues. Germline-derived CDR1 and CDR2 are SEHNR and FQNEAQ (reference sequence). V lost 1 base and J lost 4; bases outside the gene matches: 3. For the CDR3, the DNA is TGTGCCAGCAGCTTAGGACTAGCGGGACTATACAATGAGCAGTTCTTC. Protein sequence: CASSLGLAGLYNEQFF.

The V gene is TRBV12-3 or TRBV12-4, the J gene TRBJ1-2; D gene ambiguous. V shed 3 bases and J shed 8 bases, with 10 bases lying between them. There are 12 residues in the CDR3. The CDR3 protein is CASSFGRQGYTF. In DNA form, the CDR3 reads TGTGCCAGCAGTTTCGGGAGGCAGGGCTACACCTTC.

This chain uses TRBV10-3 with TRBJ1-2, with 9 bases that match TRBD1. The CDR3 length is 16 residues. The germline V gene encodes CDR1 ENHRY and CDR2 SYGVKD. V lost 6 bases and J lost 7; bases outside the gene matches: 15. The DNA of the CDR3 is TGTGCCATCAGCCTGGGACAGGGAAGCAGGCTGGTTGGCTACACCTTC. Residues: CAISLGQGSRLVGYTF.

The V and J genes are TRBV29-1 and TRBJ2-5; tentatively, D is TRBD1 (6 bases). The CDR3 runs to 13 residues. The germline gives CDR1 SQVTM, CDR2 ANQGSEA. The V gene lost 6 bases and the J gene lost 4 bases, with 15 bases spanning the gap. CDR3 loop: CSVKPGHPETQYF. The CDR3 coding sequence is TGCAGCGTGAAACCGGGACATCCAGAGACCCAGTACTTC.

This clone was seen a few times. The chain links TRBV5-1 to TRBJ2-1; D perhaps matches TRBD2 (6 bases). Germline V gene lookup returns CDR1 SGHRS and CDR2 YFSETQ. The CDR3 has 16 residues. Trimming removed 0 bases from V and 6 bases from J, with 16 bases in between. The CDR3 region is CASSLEARDQGNEQFF. The CDR3 nucleotides read TGCGCCAGCAGCTTGGAGGCGCGGGACCAGGGCAATGAGCAGTTCTTC. Full variable domain (rest looked up from reference TRBV5-1 and TRBJ2-1): KAGVTQTPRYLIKTRGQQVTLSCSPISGHRSVSWYQQTPGQGLQFLFEYFSETQRNKGNFPGRFSGRQFSNSRSEMNVSTLELGDSALYLCASSLEARDQGNEQFFGPGTRLTVL.

The V and J genes are TRBV5-5 and TRBJ1-5; D might be TRBD1 (6 bases). Germline values: CDR1 SGHKS, CDR2 YYEKEE (reference sequence). CDR3 size: 14 residues. V lost 2 bases and J 5 bases, leaving 11 bases between the germline ends. The CDR3 is CASSLQGSDQPQHF. In nucleotides, the CDR3 is TGTGCCAGCAGCTTACAGGGCTCTGATCAGCCCCAGCATTTT.

This clone was recorded once. The chain recombines TRBV9 with TRBJ1-5; no reliable D call. CDR1 and CDR2 from the germline V gene are SGDLS and YYNGEE. V lost 0 bases and J lost 0, with 4 bases in between. There are 14 residues in the CDR3. CDR3 protein: CASSVDSSNQPQHF. CDR3 bases: TGTGCCAGCAGCGTAGACAGTAGCAATCAGCCCCAGCATTTT.

This clone was detected only once. Other nucleotide sequences in the sample specify the same CDR3. V usage is TRBV9 and J usage is TRBJ1-1; no reliable D call. This CDR3 comprises 14 residues. The germline V gene encodes CDR1 SGDLS and CDR2 YYNGEE. The V and J ends lost 2 bases and 1 base respectively, with 9 bases between them. The CDR3 DNA follows: TGTGCCAGCAGCGTGGGCCCAGGGAACACTGAAGCTTTCTTT. Translation: CASSVGPGNTEAFF.

V and J are TRBV6-2 or TRBV6-3 and TRBJ2-3; a weak D match, TRBD1 (6 bases). CDR3 size: 16 residues. Trimming removed 2 bases from V and 1 base from J, with 13 bases in between. Germline loops: CDR1 MNHEY, CDR2 SVGEGT. CDR3 bases: TGTGCCAGCAGTTACACTGCTCCAGGGGGCACAGATACGCAGTATTTT. Its translation is CASSYTAPGGTDTQYF.